The sequence of this TCR beta chain was determined in a study of OX40 agonist ivuxolimab in advanced cancers. Study-wide context: Three partial responders included one hepatocellular carcinoma patient and two cutaneous melanoma patients.

V was pared by 0 bases and J by 7 bases, with 19 bases between. The CDR3 contains 16 residues. Looked up from germline, CDR1 is MGHRA and CDR2 is YSYEKL. Generated by immunoSEQ multiplex PCR, the TCRdb table keeps only in-frame clones and is missing some. The sample includes 40,000 to 50,000 clones, roughly nine tenths seen only once; the top ten take around 0.63%. The TCR originated in an adult with an advanced solid tumor such as melanoma, head and neck, liver or kidney cancer. This material consisted of CD4+ or CD8+ T cells sorted from blood, taken in a trial of the OX40 agonist ivuxolimab. The rearrangement uses TRBV4-1 and TRBJ2-7, with D maybe TRBD2 (7 bases). The CDR3 is CASSQDGLGRGGEQYF. For the CDR3, the DNA is TGCGCCAGCAGCCAAGATGGGCTGGGAAGGGGGGGTGAGCAGTACTTC.